A selection of T cell receptor beta chains follows, all from one sample in a study of T cell responses to AZD1222 COVID-19 vaccine. Measured with immunoSEQ multiplex PCR; TCRdb has only the in-frame clones, and not every one. Of 100,000 to 150,000 clones listed, 80% to 90% were seen once; the top ten hold under 2%. The sample here was peripheral blood, taken on day 0 of AZD1222 vaccination. All receptors derive from an adult in good health. The CDR3 runs from the conserved cysteine through the conserved F or W. D genes are given only for firm matches. Some rows mark clone size as missing; the rest say once, few, many or name a class of expanded clone.

size	V	D	J	CDR3	DNA
NA	TRBV11-3	NA	TRBJ1-4	CASSREAGLTYEKLFF	TGTGCCAGCAGTCGAGAGGCTGGACTTACCTATGAAAAACTGTTTTTT
NA	TRBV9	NA	TRBJ1-3	CASSGRTSSSGNTIYF	TGTGCCAGCAGCGGGCGGACATCGAGCTCTGGAAACACCATATATTTT
NA	TRBV10-3	TRBD1	TRBJ1-2	CAISESPGTGPNYGYTF	TGTGCCATCAGTGAGTCACCCGGGACAGGACCTAACTATGGCTACACCTTC
NA	TRBV3-1/TRBV3-2	TRBD2	TRBJ2-1	CASSLLAPASGRAEQFF	TGTGCCAGCAGCCTATTAGCCCCCGCTAGCGGGAGGGCCGAGCAGTTCTTC
few	TRBV30	TRBD1	TRBJ1-3	CAWGTGRNTIYF	TGTGCCTGGGGGACAGGGCGGAACACCATATATTTT
NA	TRBV5-1	TRBD1	TRBJ1-1	CASSPLGQLNTEAFF	TGCGCCAGCAGCCCACTGGGACAGCTGAACACTGAAGCTTTCTTT
NA	TRBV6-5	NA	TRBJ1-6	CASRNSPNNSPLHF	TGTGCCAGCAGAAACTCACCTAATAATTCACCCCTCCACTTT
NA	TRBV11-3	NA	TRBJ2-7	CASSLAVGYYEQYF	TGTGCCAGCAGCTTAGCGGTGGGTTACTACGAGCAGTACTTC
NA	TRBV27	NA	TRBJ1-1	CASSSYMRSTEAFF	TGTGCCAGCAGTTCGTACATGCGGAGCACTGAAGCTTTCTTT
NA	TRBV19	NA	TRBJ2-5	CASSSGETQYF	TGTGCCAGTAGTTCCGGCGAGACCCAGTACTTC
NA	TRBV30	TRBD2	TRBJ2-3	CAWSGLAGGTDTQYF	TGTGCCTGGAGTGGCCTCGCGGGAGGCACAGATACGCAGTATTTT
NA	TRBV27	NA	TRBJ2-1	CASSPRGAWAGIPYNEQFF	TGTGCCAGCAGCCCCCGAGGGGCTTGGGCGGGGATACCCTACAATGAGCAGTTCTTC
once	TRBV2	NA	TRBJ2-7	CASSEDLVGDEQYF	TGTGCCAGCAGTGAGGACCTTGTAGGAGACGAGCAGTACTTC